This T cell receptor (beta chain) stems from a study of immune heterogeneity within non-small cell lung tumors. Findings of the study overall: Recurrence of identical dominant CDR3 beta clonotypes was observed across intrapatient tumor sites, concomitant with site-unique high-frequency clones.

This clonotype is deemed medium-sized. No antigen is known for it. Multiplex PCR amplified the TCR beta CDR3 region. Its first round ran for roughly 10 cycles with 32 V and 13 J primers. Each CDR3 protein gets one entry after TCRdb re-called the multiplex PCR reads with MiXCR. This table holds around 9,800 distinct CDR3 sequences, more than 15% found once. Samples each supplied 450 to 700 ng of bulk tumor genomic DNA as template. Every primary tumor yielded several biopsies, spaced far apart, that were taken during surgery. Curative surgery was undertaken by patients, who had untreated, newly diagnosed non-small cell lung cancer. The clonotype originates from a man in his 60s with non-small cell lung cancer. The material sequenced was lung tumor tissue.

CDR3 protein: CASSQVPGREQPQHF. The CDR3 nucleotides read TGCGCCAGCAGCCAAGTGCCAGGGCGGGAGCAGCCCCAGCATTTT. This sequence joins TRBV4-1 and TRBJ1-5, with D possibly matching TRBD1 (5 bases). Germline loops: CDR1 MGHRA, CDR2 YSYEKL. V was clipped by 1 base and J by 7 bases, with 14 bases between them. The CDR3 is made up of 15 amino acids.